The T cell receptor (beta chain) described here comes from a study of Ad26.COV2.S vaccination and SARS-CoV-2 variants. Study as a whole: A participant enrolled in the COV1001 Ad26.COV2.S trial arm provided the sample. Regarding the study as a whole: Relative to placebo recipients, vaccine recipients exhibited elevated spike-specific TCR breadth. Substantial response breadth was reportedly seen for spike-specific CD8+ and CD4+ T cells after vaccination.

Treatment here: some 20 received Ad26.COV2.S at low or high dose, single or two shots; 5 received placebo; per-sample allocation not given. Specimens were obtained on day 63 following the first vaccine or placebo injection. Vaccination employed an Ad26 vector expressing the Wuhan-strain SARS-CoV-2 spike. Germline V gene lookup returns CDR1 SEHNR and CDR2 FQNEAQ (reference sequence). V was cut by 5 bases and J by 5 bases, with 10 bases left in between. This CDR3 region has 13 residues. Points on this clone: The antigen is unknown. This CDR3 is also generated by other DNA sequences in the sample.

Data came from immunoSEQ multiplex PCR; TCRdb stores just in-frame clones and leaves some out. The sample includes roughly 300,000 clones, 75% to 90% of them seen just once. The source of this sequence is a person aged 18-60 years who received the Ad26.COV2.S COVID-19 vaccine or a placebo. The chain combines TRBV7-9 with TRBJ1-5, with D maybe TRBD1 (5 bases). The sample in question was peripheral blood, obtained in a trial of Ad26.COV2.S vaccine versus placebo. CDR3 protein: CASSRDGYQPQHF. Written as DNA, the CDR3 is TGTGCCAGCAGCCGGGACGGTTATCAGCCCCAGCATTTT.